This paragraph reports one T cell receptor beta chain. The antigen remains unidentified. The sample is drawn from a study of cytomegalovirus exposure and HLA in healthy donors. PCR involved 60 Vbeta and 13 Jbeta primers. Measured with immunoSEQ multiplex PCR; TCRdb has only the in-frame clones, and not every one. The data contain under 200,000 clones, under 85% of them singletons. Per germline, CDR1 MNHEY and CDR2 SVGAGI. CDR3 length equals 14 residues. The V gene end was trimmed by 6 bases and the J gene end by 8 bases; junction bases not matched to a gene: 10. While unrecorded immune exposures were likely, the donors were nominally healthy when sampled. Overall study results and limits: TCR beta chain V- and J-gene trimming was linked, in a later analysis, to a missense variant in DCLRE1C. Later analysis identified some 16,000 TCR beta sequences associated with HLA alleles, using a false discovery rate threshold of 0.05.

This chain uses TRBV6-5 with TRBJ1-2; TRBD1 agrees at 9 bases. The source material was PBMCs. The source of this sequence is a female donor in good health and CMV-seronegative. Written as DNA, the CDR3 is TGTGCCAGCAGGATCACAGGGGGCTCTCTAGGCTACACCTTC. Protein product: CASRITGGSLGYTF.